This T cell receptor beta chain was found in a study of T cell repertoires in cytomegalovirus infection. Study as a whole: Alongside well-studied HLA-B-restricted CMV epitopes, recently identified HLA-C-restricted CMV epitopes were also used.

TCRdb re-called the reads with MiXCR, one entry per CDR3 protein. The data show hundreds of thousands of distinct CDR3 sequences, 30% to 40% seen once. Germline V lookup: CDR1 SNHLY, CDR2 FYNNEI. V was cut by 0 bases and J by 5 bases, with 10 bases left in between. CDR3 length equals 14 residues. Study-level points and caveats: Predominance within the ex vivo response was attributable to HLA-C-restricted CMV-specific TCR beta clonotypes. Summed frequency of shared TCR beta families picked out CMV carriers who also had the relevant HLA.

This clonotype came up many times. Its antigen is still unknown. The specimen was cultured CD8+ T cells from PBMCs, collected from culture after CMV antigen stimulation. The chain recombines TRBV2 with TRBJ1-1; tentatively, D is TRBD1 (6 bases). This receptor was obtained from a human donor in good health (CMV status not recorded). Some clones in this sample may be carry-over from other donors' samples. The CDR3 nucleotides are TGTGCCAGCAGTGAAGCGGGGGGCGGGACTGAAGCTTTCTTT. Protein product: CASSEAGGGTEAFF.